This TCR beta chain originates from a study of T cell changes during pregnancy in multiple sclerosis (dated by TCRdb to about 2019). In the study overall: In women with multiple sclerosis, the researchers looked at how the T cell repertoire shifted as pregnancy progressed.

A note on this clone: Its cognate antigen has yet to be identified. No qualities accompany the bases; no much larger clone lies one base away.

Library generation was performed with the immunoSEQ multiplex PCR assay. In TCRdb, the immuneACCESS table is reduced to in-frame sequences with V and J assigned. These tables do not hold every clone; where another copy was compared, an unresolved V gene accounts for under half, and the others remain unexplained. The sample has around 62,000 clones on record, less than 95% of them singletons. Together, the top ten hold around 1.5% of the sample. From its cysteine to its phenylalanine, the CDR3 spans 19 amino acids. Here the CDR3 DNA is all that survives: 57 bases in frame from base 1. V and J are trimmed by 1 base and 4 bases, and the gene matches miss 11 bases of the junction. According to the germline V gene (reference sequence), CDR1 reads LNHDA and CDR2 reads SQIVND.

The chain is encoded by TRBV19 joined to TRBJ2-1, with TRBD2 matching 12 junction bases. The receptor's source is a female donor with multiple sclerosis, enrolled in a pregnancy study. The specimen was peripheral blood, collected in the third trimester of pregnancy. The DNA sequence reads TGTGCCAGTAGTATAGGTCTAGCGGGGGGGAGCATCGTGTACAATGAGCAGTTCTTC. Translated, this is CASSIGLAGGSIVYNEQFF.